The 10 T cell receptor beta chains reported below all come from one sample, sequenced in a study of CD8+ T cells in alopecia areata. Once RNA had been extracted, it was reverse transcribed into cDNA to act as the sequencing template. Sequencing used immunoSEQ multiplex PCR; TCRdb keeps in-frame clones, though not all of them. The sample yields 110,000 or so clones, about 60% seen once. Input material: CD4+ T cells sorted from blood. All receptors come from a human donor in good health.

V usage is TRBV5-1 and J usage is TRBJ1-6; D remains ambiguous. The CDR3 contains 18 residues. Germline assignment: CDR1 SGHRS and CDR2 YFSETQ. The ends were cut back, 4 bases at V and 0 bases at J, with 17 bases in the middle. Here the CDR3 reads CASSPTGRSSSYNSPLHF. In nucleotides, the CDR3 is TGCGCCAGCAGCCCAACGGGCCGATCAAGCTCCTATAATTCACCCCTCCACTTT.

The chain employs TRBV5-1 and TRBJ2-5; a weak D match, TRBD1 (7 bases). The CDR3 extends over 15 amino acids. With 2 bases removed from V and 5 bases from J, the gap between germline ends came to 16 bases. The germline V gene has CDR1 SGHRS and CDR2 YFSETQ. This chain's CDR3 is CASSFQGGREETQYF. The CDR3 coding sequence is TGCGCCAGCAGCTTCCAGGGGGGAAGAGAGGAGACCCAGTACTTC.

The chain links TRBV30 to TRBJ1-1; D unresolved. The ends were cut back, 4 bases at V and 3 bases at J, with 12 bases in the middle. The CDR3 sequence is 13 residues long. Germline assignment: CDR1 GTSNPN and CDR2 SVGIG (reference sequence). CDR3 sequence reads: CAWTGRWDTEAFF. CDR3 DNA: TGTGCCTGGACTGGTCGATGGGACACTGAAGCTTTCTTT.

The V call is TRBV30, the J call TRBJ1-5, with D perhaps matching TRBD1 (5 bases). Germline V gene lookup returns CDR1 GTSNPN and CDR2 SVGIG (reference sequence). The CDR3 spans 13 residues. The V gene lost 2 bases and the J gene lost 5 bases, with 10 bases spanning the gap. CDR3 bases: TGTGCCTGGAGTCGGGGCGGTGATCAGCCCCAGCATTTT. It is translated as CAWSRGGDQPQHF.

V and J are TRBV27 and TRBJ2-7; 7 bases fit TRBD1. The V gene end was trimmed by 1 base and the J gene end by 3 bases; junction bases not matched to a gene: 3. Germline lookup yields CDR1 MNHEY and CDR2 SMNVEV (reference sequence). The CDR3 has 14 residues. The CDR3 is CASSLYRDSYEQYF. DNA of the CDR3: TGTGCCAGCAGTTTATATAGGGACAGCTACGAGCAGTACTTC.

V is TRBV7-2 and J is TRBJ1-5, with 10 bases identical to TRBD1. CDR3 length: 15 amino acids. Germline V CDR1 and CDR2: SGHTA, FQGNSA. Losses at the gene ends were 1 base for V and 5 bases for J; bases not matched to a gene: 2. CDR3 nucleotide sequence: TGTGCCAGCAGCTTAGTGGGGACAGGGGATCAGCCCCAGCATTTT. Protein product: CASSLVGTGDQPQHF.

This clone came up a few times. The chain combines TRBV30 with TRBJ2-7; 9 positions match TRBD1. The length of the CDR3 is 12 residues. J gave up 4 bases and V 8 bases, and 6 bases lay outside the gene matches. Germline V gene lookup returns CDR1 GTSNPN and CDR2 SVGIG (reference sequence). CDR3 DNA: TGTGCCCTTTTGACAGGGGGGTACGAGCAGTACTTC. Translated, it gives CALLTGGYEQYF.

The chain couples TRBV29-1 to TRBJ1-2; D is possibly TRBD1 (6 bases). Deletions cut 7 bases from V and 6 bases from J, with 15 bases between. Germline-derived CDR1 and CDR2 are SQVTM and ANQGSEA. The CDR3 runs 12 residues. In nucleotides, the CDR3 is TGCAGCGCCAACATGGCAGGGGATGGCTACACCTTC. Translating gives CSANMAGDGYTF.

The CDR3: CASSSGTGDSDGYTF. The CDR3 region has the DNA TGTGCCAGCAGCTCGGGGACAGGGGATTCCGATGGCTACACCTTC. This chain connects TRBV7-9 to TRBJ1-2; 10 nucleotides match TRBD1. The CDR3 length is 15 residues. Germline values: CDR1 SEHNR, CDR2 FQNEAQ (reference sequence). After removal of 4 bases from V and 6 bases from J, the junction contained 8 bases not matched to a gene.

The chain has TRBV10-3 and TRBJ2-3, with D perhaps assigned TRBD1 or TRBD2 (6 bases each). CDR1 and CDR2 (germline): ENHRY, SYGVKD. V lost 4 bases and J 2 bases, leaving 10 bases between the germline ends. The CDR3 has 14 residues. CDR3 sequence (DNA): TGTGCCATCAGTGCGAGGGGGGACACAGATACGCAGTATTTT. Its translation: CAISARGDTDTQYF.